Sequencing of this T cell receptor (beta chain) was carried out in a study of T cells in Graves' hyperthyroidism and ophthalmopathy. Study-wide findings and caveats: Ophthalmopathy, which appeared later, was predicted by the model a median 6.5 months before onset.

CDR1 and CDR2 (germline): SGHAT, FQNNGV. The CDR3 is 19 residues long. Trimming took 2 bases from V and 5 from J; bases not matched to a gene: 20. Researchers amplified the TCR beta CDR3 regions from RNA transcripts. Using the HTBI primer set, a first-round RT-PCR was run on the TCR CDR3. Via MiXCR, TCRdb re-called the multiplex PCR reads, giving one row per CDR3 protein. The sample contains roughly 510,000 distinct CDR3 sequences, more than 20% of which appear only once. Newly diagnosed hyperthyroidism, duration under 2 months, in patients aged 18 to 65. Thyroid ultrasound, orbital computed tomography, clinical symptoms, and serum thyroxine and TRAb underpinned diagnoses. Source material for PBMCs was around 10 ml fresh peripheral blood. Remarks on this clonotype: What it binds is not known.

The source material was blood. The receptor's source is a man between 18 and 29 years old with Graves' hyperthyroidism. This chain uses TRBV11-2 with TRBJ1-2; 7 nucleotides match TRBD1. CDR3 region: CASSLSWTGGISRTYGYTF. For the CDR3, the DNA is TGTGCCAGCAGCTTATCCTGGACAGGAGGAATATCTAGGACATATGGCTACACCTTC.